These 14 T cell receptor beta chains originate from one sample sequenced in a study of blood T cells in healthy people across ages. Together with a sample-barcoded 5' primer, a J-beta primer mix was included in a second PCR lasting about 7 to 11 cycles. TCRdb independently ran MiXCR on the 5' RACE reads; one entry per CDR3 protein. The sample consists of around 1,900,000 distinct CDR3 sequences, 39% of them appearing once. The sample taken for sequencing was blood. These receptors came from a human donor in good health.

This clonotype has more than one count but fewer than ten. The J gene is TRBJ2-6, the V gene TRBV7-6; D possibly uses TRBD1 or TRBD2 (5 bases each). CDR1 is SGHVS, CDR2 FNYEAQ, per germline. Trimming took 5 bases from V and 8 from J, leaving 19 bases between them. This CDR3 spans 16 amino acids. CDR3 loop: CASSQSGGLGTNVLTF. The CDR3 nucleotides read TGTGCCAGCAGCCAGAGTGGGGGTTTAGGGACCAACGTCCTGACTTTC.

This clonotype was seen repeatedly, ten times or more. The rearrangement joins TRBV12-3 or TRBV12-4 to TRBJ2-6; D remains ambiguous. The CDR3 runs to 15 residues. V lost 1 base, J lost 0 bases, and 4 bases lay in between. The CDR3 region is CASSLEHSGANVLTF. CDR3 bases: TGTGCCAGCAGTTTAGAACACTCTGGGGCCAACGTCCTGACTTTC.

V is TRBV29-1 and J is TRBJ1-2; a weak D match, TRBD1 (5 bases). The V end lost 1 base, the J end lost 6 bases, and 15 bases lay between the germline ends. The CDR3 has 14 amino acids. The V gene's germline CDR1 is SQVTM and CDR2 ANQGSEA. CDR3 region: CSVEGLGTINGYTF. The CDR3 coding sequence is TGCAGCGTTGAAGGGCTAGGGACGATCAATGGCTACACCTTC. Full variable domain (outside the CDR3, taken from reference TRBV29-1 and TRBJ1-2): SAVISQKPSRDICQRGTSLTIQCQVDSQVTMMFWYRQQPGQSLTLIATANQGSEATYESGFVIDKFPISRPNLTFSTLTVSNMSPEDSSIYLCSVEGLGTINGYTFGSGTRLTVV.

The chain joins TRBV7-2 to TRBJ1-2; no clear D. The CDR3 consists of 13 residues. CDR1 and CDR2 (germline): SGHTA, FQGNSA. V was pared by 4 bases and J by 8 bases, with 14 bases between. CDR3: CASSSRTARGYTF. DNA of the CDR3: TGTGCCAGCAGCTCCAGGACGGCGAGGGGCTACACCTTC.

This chain links TRBV5-6 with TRBJ2-3, with D possibly being TRBD1 (6 bases). Germline CDR1 and CDR2: SGHDT and YYEEEE. V was clipped by 3 bases and J by 1 base, with 12 bases between them. The CDR3 spans 15 residues. The CDR3: CASSSWDTGTDTQYF. The CDR3 DNA reads as TGTGCCAGCAGCTCATGGGACACCGGCACAGATACGCAGTATTTT.

V and J are TRBV6-6 and TRBJ2-5; TRBD1 might be the D (6 bases). The DNA end favors TRBJ2-7, so the J call may be wrong. From germline, CDR1 is MNHNY and CDR2 SVGAGI (reference sequence). The CDR3 consists of 14 residues. CDR3 DNA sequence: TGTGCCAGCAGTAAGGCCCCCGACAGGTCCGAGCAGTACTTC. This sequence encodes CASSKAPDRSEQYF.

The chain carries TRBV12-3 or TRBV12-4 and TRBJ2-3, with 9 bases aligning to TRBD2. This CDR3 is 16 amino acids long. V lost 2 bases, J lost 1 base, and 4 bases stayed unmatched. CDR3 amino acids: CASSLMASGGTDTQYF. Here the CDR3 DNA reads TGTGCCAGCAGTTTAATGGCTAGCGGGGGCACAGATACGCAGTATTTT.

The gene calls are TRBV12-3 or TRBV12-4 and TRBJ1-4, with a tentative D call TRBD1 (6 bases). Deletions cut 8 bases from V and 11 bases from J, with 21 bases between. The CDR3 has 14 residues. The CDR3: CASAPERDTRKLFF. CDR3 in DNA: TGTGCCAGCGCGCCAGAAAGGGACACCCGGAAACTGTTTTTT.

This clonotype was picked up a small number of times. The chain carries TRBV13 and TRBJ1-2; D might be TRBD1 (6 bases). The germline V and J ends were trimmed by 1 base and 6 bases, with 18 bases remaining between them. Looked up from germline, CDR1 is PRHDT and CDR2 is FYEKMQ (reference sequence). This CDR3 has 16 amino acids. The CDR3 region has the DNA TGTGCCAGCAGCTTAGAATTTGGCGGGGACATTAATGGCTACACCTTC. Translated: CASSLEFGGDINGYTF.

This clonotype turned up a few times. The chain recombines TRBV12-3 or TRBV12-4 with TRBJ2-5; tentative D call: TRBD2 (6 bases). The CDR3 extends over 14 amino acids. Deletions cut 1 base from V and 4 bases from J, with 10 bases between. DNA of the CDR3: TGTGCCAGCAGTTTAGACGGGACTCCAGAGACCCAGTACTTC. It encodes CASSLDGTPETQYF.

This clonotype was found many times. The chain has TRBV9 and TRBJ2-6; no reliable D call. The CDR3 is 13 residues long. V lost 1 base, J lost 1 base, and 0 bases lay in between. The germline V gene encodes CDR1 SGDLS and CDR2 YYNGEE. CDR3 residues: CASSVSGANVLTF. The CDR3 nucleotides are TGTGCCAGCAGCGTATCTGGGGCCAACGTCCTGACTTTC.

The rearrangement links TRBV7-9 to TRBJ1-2; possibly TRBD1 for D (5 bases). Trimming cost V 7 bases and J 7 bases, with 22 bases left between them. This CDR3 comprises 15 residues. Germline lookup yields CDR1 SEHNR and CDR2 FQNEAQ (reference sequence). This CDR3 reads CASTIGAGPPGGYTF. The CDR3 DNA reads TGTGCCAGCACCATAGGGGCGGGGCCCCCAGGTGGCTACACCTTC.

The V and J genes are TRBV4-3 and TRBJ2-1; 14 positions match TRBD2. The CDR3 runs 18 residues. V shed 1 base, J shed 4 bases, and the junction held 6 bases outside the gene matches. Germline V CDR1 and CDR2: LGHNA, YSLEER. DNA for the CDR3: TGCGCCAGCAGCCAAGGGGGACTAGCGGGGGACCGTTACAATGAGCAGTTCTTC. Translation gives CASSQGGLAGDRYNEQFF.

This clonotype came up a few times. The CDR3 nucleotides are TGCAGCGTTGCTGAGGTAGCGGGGGACTACGAGCAGTACTTC. Protein product: CSVAEVAGDYEQYF. J is TRBJ2-7 and V is TRBV29-1; TRBD2 matches at 9 bases. Germline values: CDR1 SQVTM, CDR2 ANQGSEA. The V segment lost 4 bases and the J segment 3 bases; nucleotides outside the gene matches: 7. This CDR3 has 14 amino acids.